These 26 T cell receptor beta chains were sequenced from one sample in a study of cytotoxic CD8 clonotypes in ibrutinib-treated CLL. Sequencing was performed with immunoSEQ multiplex PCR; in TCRdb, only in-frame clones are kept and a portion is missing. The table records 200,000 to 250,000 clones, approximately 79% of them present only once. The specimen was PBMCs, collected after 12 months of ibrutinib treatment. These receptor sequences come from a human donor with chronic lymphocytic leukemia.

CDR3 DNA: TGTGCCAGCTCACCTCGGACAGAGCGAGATGAAGCTTTCTTT. Translated, it gives CASSPRTERDEAFF. This chain connects TRBV18 to TRBJ1-1; perhaps TRBD1 as D (6 bases). The CDR3 is 14 amino acids. CDR1 and CDR2 (germline): KGHSH, LQKENI. Trimming pared 3 bases from V and 7 bases from J, leaving 15 bases between.

This clone was counted only a few times. V gene TRBV29-1 combines with J gene TRBJ1-2; the match to TRBD1 covers 9 bases. Germline CDR1 reads SQVTM; CDR2 reads ANQGSEA. The J segment lost 2 bases and the V segment lost 8 bases, leaving 6 bases of the junction unmatched. The CDR3 has 13 amino acids. The CDR3 is CSLHRGPNYGYTF. The CDR3, as DNA: TGCAGCCTACACAGGGGGCCCAACTATGGCTACACCTTC.

The J gene is TRBJ1-1, the V gene TRBV9; 9 bases match TRBD1. Germline CDR1 reads SGDLS; CDR2 reads YYNGEE. This CDR3 is built from 15 residues. With V trimmed by 4 bases and J by 1 base, 5 bases remained unmatched. The CDR3 here is CASSRGQGSNTEAFF. The CDR3 region has the DNA TGTGCCAGCAGCAGAGGACAGGGGTCGAACACTGAAGCTTTCTTT.

The genes are TRBV5-8 and TRBJ2-3; D gene unclear. Per germline, CDR1 SGHTS and CDR2 YDEGEE. The CDR3 consists of 14 residues. V gave up 6 bases and J gave up 3 bases, with 14 bases separating them. CDR3 residues: CASIVGRSTDTQYF. The CDR3 DNA sequence: TGTGCCAGCATCGTTGGGCGGTCGACAGATACGCAGTATTTT.

The rearrangement uses TRBV6-8 and TRBJ2-2, with D perhaps TRBD2 (5 bases). The V and J ends lost 6 bases and 4 bases respectively, with 18 bases between them. CDR1 is MNHGY and CDR2 is SAAAGT in the germline V gene. The CDR3 runs to 16 residues. The DNA of the CDR3 is TGTGCCAGCAGGCCCCGCCAACATGAGGGCACCGGGGAGCTGTTTTTT. It encodes CASRPRQHEGTGELFF.

This clone occurred once. The chain is built from TRBV6-6 and TRBJ2-7, with TRBD1 matching over 8 bases. The germline V gene has CDR1 MNHNY and CDR2 SVGAGI (reference sequence). The CDR3 runs 15 residues. With V trimmed by 6 bases and J by 4 bases, 11 bases remained unmatched. The CDR3 bases are TGTGCCAGCAGACCCTCCGCAGGGGGCTTTTACGAGCAGTACTTC. Translated: CASRPSAGGFYEQYF.

The chain is built from TRBV1 and TRBJ2-7; TRBD2 is taken as the D call from the table, unchecked against the DNA. TRBV1 is designated a pseudogene. The CDR3 loop spans 17 amino acids. The CDR3 sequence: CTSSQVGGELVPYEQYF. Here the CDR3 DNA reads TGCACCAGCAGCCAAGTGGGAGGGGAATTGGTCCCCTACGAGCAGTACTTC.

The rearrangement links TRBV6-5 to TRBJ2-1, with 12 bases that match TRBD1. Germline-derived CDR1 and CDR2 are MNHEY and SVGAGI. The V gene end was trimmed by 3 bases and the J gene end by 10 bases; junction bases not matched to a gene: 4. The CDR3 sequence is 14 residues long. The CDR3 DNA reads as TGTGCCAGCAGTTATGGGACAGGGGGCTACGAGCAGTTCTTC. Translating it yields CASSYGTGGYEQFF.

The rearrangement joins TRBV2 to TRBJ1-5, with a possible D match to TRBD1 (5 bases). The CDR3 is 15 amino acids. Germline V CDR1 and CDR2: SNHLY, FYNNEI. The V and J ends lost 4 bases and 1 base respectively, with 11 bases between them. CDR3 sequence (DNA): TGTGCCAGCAGTGGGGGGTCAGTAAGCAATCAGCCCCAGCATTTT. Translated, it gives CASSGGSVSNQPQHF.

The chain is built from TRBV30 and TRBJ2-3, with D perhaps TRBD1 (6 bases). Germline V gene lookup returns CDR1 GTSNPN and CDR2 SVGIG (reference sequence). V was shortened by 0 bases and J by 3 bases, with 10 bases between the two germline ends. CDR3 length: 14 residues. CDR3 sequence (DNA): TGTGCCTGGAGTGTTGGGGGCTTTACAGATACGCAGTATTTT. This sequence encodes CAWSVGGFTDTQYF.

The chain employs TRBV5-4 and TRBJ2-3; TRBD2 agrees at 15 bases. J lost 5 bases, V lost 3 bases, and 7 bases had no gene match. Germline CDR1 SGHNT, CDR2 YYREEE (reference sequence). The CDR3 contains 17 residues. The CDR3 region has the DNA TGTGCCAGCAGCTACGGACTAGCGGGGGGGAGGGTAGATACGCAGTATTTT. Translating it yields CASSYGLAGGRVDTQYF.

The V call is TRBV10-3, the J call TRBJ2-5; the match to TRBD2 covers 7 bases. This CDR3 is 13 amino acids long. V shed 10 bases and J 2 bases; nucleotides not matched to a gene: 7. CDR1 is ENHRY and CDR2 is SYGVKD in the germline V gene. The CDR3: CATASSGQETQYF. The CDR3 nucleotides are TGTGCCACGGCTTCTAGCGGACAAGAGACCCAGTACTTC.

The rearrangement uses TRBV5-6 and TRBJ1-2; 11 bases match TRBD1. J lost 7 bases, V lost 4 bases, and 6 bases had no gene match. The CDR3 is 14 amino acids. The V gene's germline CDR1 is SGHDT and CDR2 YYEEEE. CDR3 protein: CASSPGQGAGGYTF. For the CDR3, the DNA is TGTGCCAGCAGCCCTGGACAGGGGGCTGGTGGCTACACCTTC.

This clone was recorded once. The chain combines TRBV2 with TRBJ2-4; D not certain. The CDR3 is made up of 10 amino acids. V shed 3 bases and J shed 11 bases, with 5 bases lying between them. Germline V gene lookup returns CDR1 SNHLY and CDR2 FYNNEI. CDR3 loop: CASSDMVQYF. CDR3 in DNA: TGTGCCAGCAGTGACATGGTTCAGTACTTC.

This sequence joins TRBV19 and TRBJ2-1, with 7 nucleotides matching TRBD2. The V segment lost 1 base and the J segment 4 bases; nucleotides outside the gene matches: 4. This CDR3 has 15 residues. The germline CDR1 and CDR2 sequences are LNHDA and SQIVND (reference sequence). The CDR3 loop is CASSIAGLSYNEQFF. CDR3 DNA sequence: TGTGCCAGTAGTATAGCGGGACTATCTTACAATGAGCAGTTCTTC.

The rearrangement links TRBV6-5 to TRBJ2-7; D perhaps matches TRBD2 (5 bases). The CDR3 extends over 16 amino acids. The germline V gene has CDR1 MNHEY and CDR2 SVGAGI. Trimming shortened V by 0 bases and J by 3 bases, and 15 bases separated the two germline ends. CDR3 nucleotides: TGTGCCAGCAGTTACTCGGGTAGCCACCGGGGCTACGAGCAGTACTTC. Encoded protein: CASSYSGSHRGYEQYF.

The chain uses TRBV6-1 and TRBJ2-1; possible D gene TRBD2, 6 bases. Looked up from germline, CDR1 is MNHNS and CDR2 is SASEGT. CDR3 length: 15 residues. V was clipped by 6 bases and J by 4 bases, with 16 bases between them. The CDR3 DNA reads as TGTGCCAGCAGGAGTGGAGGGCTAACGTACAATGAGCAGTTCTTC. It is translated as CASRSGGLTYNEQFF.

This clone was counted between two and nine times. The genes are TRBV7-6 and TRBJ2-7; TRBD2 agrees at 8 bases. CDR1 SGHVS and CDR2 FNYEAQ come from the germline V gene. V was clipped by 2 bases and J by 5 bases; unmatched bases: 2. This CDR3 comprises 13 residues. CDR3 protein: CASSLSGGDEQYF. The DNA for the CDR3 is TGTGCCAGCAGCTTATCCGGGGGGGACGAGCAGTACTTC. Full variable domain (rest looked up from reference TRBV7-6 and TRBJ2-7): GAGVSQSPRYKVTKRGQDVALRCDPISGHVSLYWYRQALGQGPEFLTYFNYEAQQDKSGLPNDRFSAERPEGSISTLTIQRTEQRDSAMYRCASSLSGGDEQYFGPGTRLTVT.

The chain combines TRBV4-1 with TRBJ1-4; 9 bases agree with TRBD1. Germline lookup yields CDR1 MGHRA and CDR2 YSYEKL. Losses at the gene ends were 0 bases for V and 8 bases for J; bases not matched to a gene: 7. The CDR3 runs to 16 residues. The CDR3 loop reads CASSQDVVTGGEKLFF. The CDR3 DNA reads as TGCGCCAGCAGCCAAGACGTCGTGACAGGGGGGGAAAAACTGTTTTTT.

The J gene is TRBJ1-4, the V gene TRBV11-2; a possible D gene is TRBD1 (5 bases). Trimming left V 6 bases short and J 6 bases short, with 23 bases between. The CDR3 is made up of 17 amino acids. Germline CDR1 is SGHAT and CDR2 is FQNNGV. The CDR3 sequence: CASSQGWRSGADEKLFF. Written as DNA, the CDR3 is TGTGCCAGCAGTCAAGGGTGGCGCTCCGGGGCGGATGAAAAACTGTTTTTT. The entire variable domain, with the rest obtained from reference TRBV11-2 and TRBJ1-4, is as follows: EAGVAQSPRYKIIEKRQSVAFWCNPISGHATLYWYQQILGQGPKLLIQFQNNGVVDDSQLPKDRFSAERLKGVDSTLKIQPAKLEDSAVYLCASSQGWRSGADEKLFFGSGTQLSVL.

The gene calls are TRBV5-1 and TRBJ2-7; D assignment may be TRBD1 or TRBD2 (6 bases each). Deletions cut 0 bases from V and 1 base from J, with 14 bases between. Germline CDR1 is SGHRS and CDR2 is YFSETQ. The CDR3 runs to 16 residues. CDR3 sequence reads: CASSLGGSGASYEQYF. CDR3 nucleotides: TGCGCCAGCAGCTTGGGCGGATCGGGGGCTTCCTACGAGCAGTACTTC.

V and J are TRBV2 and TRBJ2-4; 12 bases align to TRBD2. Germline V CDR1 and CDR2: SNHLY, FYNNEI. Trimming removed 4 bases from V and 6 bases from J; junction bases left unmatched: 7. This CDR3 is built from 16 residues. As DNA, the CDR3 is TGTGCCAGCAGTGCGGCTAGCGGGAGGGGCGGAAACATTCAGTACTTC. Its translation: CASSAASGRGGNIQYF.

V is TRBV7-9 and J is TRBJ1-2; D unresolved. V was shortened by 1 base and J by 7 bases, with 10 bases between the two germline ends. Germline CDR1 SEHNR, CDR2 FQNEAQ (reference sequence). This CDR3 comprises 13 residues. The CDR3: CASSLEARLGYTF. CDR3 DNA sequence: TGTGCCAGCAGCTTAGAGGCGCGTCTTGGCTACACCTTC.

The genes are TRBV5-1 and TRBJ2-1; a possible D gene is TRBD2 (5 bases). Germline CDR1 SGHRS, CDR2 YFSETQ. V lost 2 bases and J lost 10, with 10 bases in between. The CDR3 is made up of 12 amino acids. CDR3 sequence: CASSLEGGEQFF. In DNA, the CDR3 is TGCGCCAGCAGCTTAGAGGGTGGGGAGCAGTTCTTC.

V gene TRBV20-1 combines with J gene TRBJ2-7, with a tentative D call TRBD1 (6 bases). Trimming removed 7 bases at V and 4 bases at J, with 11 bases between. Germline V gene lookup returns CDR1 DFQATT and CDR2 SNEGSKA (reference sequence). This CDR3 has 11 residues. CDR3 sequence: CSGSQGYEQYF. For the CDR3, the DNA is TGCAGTGGGAGCCAGGGGTACGAGCAGTACTTC.

V gene TRBV30 combines with J gene TRBJ1-1, with D unresolved. CDR3 size: 15 residues. Trimming pared 4 bases from V and 9 bases from J, leaving 24 bases between. From germline, CDR1 is GTSNPN and CDR2 SVGIG (reference sequence). The CDR3 spells CAWTPEHGAPTQAFF. The CDR3 DNA is TGTGCCTGGACGCCAGAACATGGAGCCCCCACACAAGCTTTCTTT.